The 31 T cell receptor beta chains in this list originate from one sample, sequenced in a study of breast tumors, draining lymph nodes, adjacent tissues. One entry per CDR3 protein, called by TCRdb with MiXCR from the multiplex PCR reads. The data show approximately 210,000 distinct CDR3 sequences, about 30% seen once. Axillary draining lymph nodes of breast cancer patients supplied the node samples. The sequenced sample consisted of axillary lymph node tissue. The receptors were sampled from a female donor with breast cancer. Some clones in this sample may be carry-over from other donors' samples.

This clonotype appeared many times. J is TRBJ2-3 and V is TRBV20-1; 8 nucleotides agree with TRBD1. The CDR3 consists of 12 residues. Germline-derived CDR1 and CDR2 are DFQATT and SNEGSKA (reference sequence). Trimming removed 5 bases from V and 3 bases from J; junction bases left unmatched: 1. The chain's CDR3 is CSADRGTDTQYF. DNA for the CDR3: TGCAGTGCTGACAGGGGTACAGATACGCAGTATTTT.

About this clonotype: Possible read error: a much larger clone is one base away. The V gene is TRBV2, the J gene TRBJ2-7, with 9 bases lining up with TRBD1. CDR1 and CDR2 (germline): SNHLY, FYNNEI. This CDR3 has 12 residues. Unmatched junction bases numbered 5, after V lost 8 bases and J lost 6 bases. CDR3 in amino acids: CASSSTGGEQYF. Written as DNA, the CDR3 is TGTGCCAGCTCATCGACAGGGGGCGAGCAGTACTTC.

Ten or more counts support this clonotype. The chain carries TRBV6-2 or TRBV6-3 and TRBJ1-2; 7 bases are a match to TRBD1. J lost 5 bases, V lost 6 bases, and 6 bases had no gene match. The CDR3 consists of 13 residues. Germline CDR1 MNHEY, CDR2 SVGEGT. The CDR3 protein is CASRRDSPYGYTF. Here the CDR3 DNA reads TGTGCCAGCAGACGGGACAGCCCATATGGCTACACCTTC.

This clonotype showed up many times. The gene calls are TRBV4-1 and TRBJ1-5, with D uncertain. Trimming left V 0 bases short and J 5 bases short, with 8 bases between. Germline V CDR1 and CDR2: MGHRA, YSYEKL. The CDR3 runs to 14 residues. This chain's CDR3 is CASSQDGEYQPQHF. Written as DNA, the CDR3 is TGCGCCAGCAGCCAAGATGGGGAATATCAGCCCCAGCATTTT.

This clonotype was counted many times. The CDR3 DNA is TGTGCCAGCCGCCGGGGGCAAGATTACGAGCAGTACTTC. Encoded protein: CASRRGQDYEQYF. This sequence joins TRBV3-1 and TRBJ2-7; tentatively, D is TRBD1 or TRBD2 (6 bases each). Germline V gene data show CDR1 as LGHDT and CDR2 as YNNKEL (reference sequence). The CDR3 has 13 residues. Trimming removed 8 bases at V and 4 bases at J, with 15 bases between.

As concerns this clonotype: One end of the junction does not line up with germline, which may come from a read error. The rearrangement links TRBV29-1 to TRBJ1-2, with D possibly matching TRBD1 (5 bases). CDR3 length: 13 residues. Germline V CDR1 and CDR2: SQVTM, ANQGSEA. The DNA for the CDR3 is TGCAGCGCCGGGGAAGGGGTGGACTATGGCTACCCCTTC. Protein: CSAGEGVDYGYPF.

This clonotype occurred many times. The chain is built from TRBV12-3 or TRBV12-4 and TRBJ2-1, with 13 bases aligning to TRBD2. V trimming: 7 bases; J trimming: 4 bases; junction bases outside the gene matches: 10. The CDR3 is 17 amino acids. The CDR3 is CASTGLAGERRYNEQFF. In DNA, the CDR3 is TGTGCCAGCACCGGACTAGCGGGAGAGCGACGGTACAATGAGCAGTTCTTC.

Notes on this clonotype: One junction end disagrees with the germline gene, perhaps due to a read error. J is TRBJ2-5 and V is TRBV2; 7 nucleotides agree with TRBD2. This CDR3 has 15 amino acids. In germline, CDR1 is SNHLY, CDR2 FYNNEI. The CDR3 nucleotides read TGTGTCAGCAGTGACACCGGGACTAAGGGAGAGACCCAGTACTTC. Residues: CVSSDTGTKGETQYF.

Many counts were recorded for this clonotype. The CDR3 bases are TGCAGTGCTAGAGAGGGACTAGGGCCGGGTGAGCAGTTCTTC. It is translated as CSAREGLGPGEQFF. This rearrangement joins TRBV20-1 to TRBJ2-1; 8 positions agree with TRBD2. Germline CDR1 DFQATT, CDR2 SNEGSKA (reference sequence). The trim removed 0 bases at V and 9 bases at J, leaving 7 bases unmatched. This CDR3 has 14 amino acids.

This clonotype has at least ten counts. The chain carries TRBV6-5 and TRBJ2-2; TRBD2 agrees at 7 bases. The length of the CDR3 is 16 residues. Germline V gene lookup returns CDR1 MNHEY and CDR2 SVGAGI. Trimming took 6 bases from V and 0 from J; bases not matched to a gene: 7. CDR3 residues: CASRLQGLANTGELFF. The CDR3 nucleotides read TGTGCCAGCAGACTCCAAGGACTAGCGAACACCGGGGAGCTGTTTTTT.

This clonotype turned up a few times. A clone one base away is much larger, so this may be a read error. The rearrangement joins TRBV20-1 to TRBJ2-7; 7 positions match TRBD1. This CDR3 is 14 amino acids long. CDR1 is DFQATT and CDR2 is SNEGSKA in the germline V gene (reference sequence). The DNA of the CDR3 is TGCAGTGCTAGCGGGGACAGCATCTCCTCCGAGCAGTACTTC. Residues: CSASGDSISSEQYF.

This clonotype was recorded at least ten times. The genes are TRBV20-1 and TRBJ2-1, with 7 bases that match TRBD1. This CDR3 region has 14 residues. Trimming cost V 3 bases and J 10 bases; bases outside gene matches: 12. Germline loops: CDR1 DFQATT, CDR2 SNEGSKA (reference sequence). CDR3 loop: CSASSGTAIGEQFF. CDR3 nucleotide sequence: TGCAGTGCTAGCTCTGGGACAGCCATCGGGGAGCAGTTCTTC.

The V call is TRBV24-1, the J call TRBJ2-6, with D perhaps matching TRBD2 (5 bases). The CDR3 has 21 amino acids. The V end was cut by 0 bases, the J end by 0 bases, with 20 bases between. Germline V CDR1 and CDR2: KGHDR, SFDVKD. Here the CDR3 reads CATSDLRGVPGLCSGANVLTF. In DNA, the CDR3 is TGTGCCACCAGTGATTTGCGGGGAGTCCCCGGGCTGTGCTCTGGGGCCAACGTCCTGACTTTC.

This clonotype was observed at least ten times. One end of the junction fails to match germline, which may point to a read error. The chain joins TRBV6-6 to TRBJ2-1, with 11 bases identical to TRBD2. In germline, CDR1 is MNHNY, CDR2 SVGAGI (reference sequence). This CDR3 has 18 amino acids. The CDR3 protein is CASSHSTVSGRAEGEQFF. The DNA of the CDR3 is TGTGCCAGCAGTCACTCGACTGTTAGCGGGAGGGCCGAGGGTGAGCAGTTCTTC.

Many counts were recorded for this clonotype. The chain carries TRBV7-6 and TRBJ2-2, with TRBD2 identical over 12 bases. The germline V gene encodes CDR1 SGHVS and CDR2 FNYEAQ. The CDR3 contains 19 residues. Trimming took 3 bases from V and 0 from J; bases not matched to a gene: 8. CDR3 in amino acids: CASSLEAGTSGSNTGELFF. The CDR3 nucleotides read TGTGCCAGCAGCTTGGAAGCCGGGACTAGCGGGTCGAACACCGGGGAGCTGTTTTTT. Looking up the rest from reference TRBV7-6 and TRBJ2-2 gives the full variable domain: GAGVSQSPRYKVTKRGQDVALRCDPISGHVSLYWYRQALGQGPEFLTYFNYEAQQDKSGLPNDRFSAERPEGSISTLTIQRTEQRDSAMYRCASSLEAGTSGSNTGELFFGEGSRLTVL.

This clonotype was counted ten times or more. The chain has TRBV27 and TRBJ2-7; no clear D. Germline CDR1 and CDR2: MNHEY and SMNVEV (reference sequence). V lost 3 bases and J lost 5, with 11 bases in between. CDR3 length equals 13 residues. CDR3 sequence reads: CASSFSTTHEQYF. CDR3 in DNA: TGTGCCAGCAGTTTCTCGACAACCCACGAGCAGTACTTC.

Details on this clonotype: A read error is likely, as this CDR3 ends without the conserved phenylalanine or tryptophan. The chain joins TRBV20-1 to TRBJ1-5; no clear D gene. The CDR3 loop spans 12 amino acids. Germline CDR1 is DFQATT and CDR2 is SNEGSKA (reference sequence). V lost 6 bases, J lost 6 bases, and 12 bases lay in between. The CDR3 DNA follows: TGCAGTGCCTGGGCCGCGGGTCAGCCCCAGCATGGT. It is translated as CSAWAAGQPQHG.

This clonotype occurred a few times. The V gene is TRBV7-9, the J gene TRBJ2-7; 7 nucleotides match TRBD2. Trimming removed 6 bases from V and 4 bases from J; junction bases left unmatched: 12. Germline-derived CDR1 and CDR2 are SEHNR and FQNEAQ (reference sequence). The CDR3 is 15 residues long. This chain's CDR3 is CASRGGGGSSYEQYF. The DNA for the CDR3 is TGTGCCAGCAGGGGGGGGGGGGGAAGCTCTTACGAGCAGTACTTC.

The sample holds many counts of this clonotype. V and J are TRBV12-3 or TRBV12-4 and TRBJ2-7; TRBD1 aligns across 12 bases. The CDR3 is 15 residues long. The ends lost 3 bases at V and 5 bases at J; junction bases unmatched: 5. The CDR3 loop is CASSFGTGGHDEQYF. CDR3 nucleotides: TGTGCCAGCAGTTTCGGGACAGGGGGCCATGACGAGCAGTACTTC.

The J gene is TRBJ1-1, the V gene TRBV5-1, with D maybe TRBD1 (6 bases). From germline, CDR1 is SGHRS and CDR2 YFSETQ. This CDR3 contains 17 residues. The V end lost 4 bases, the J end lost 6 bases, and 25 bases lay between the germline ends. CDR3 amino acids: CASSRVPLRGGASEAFF. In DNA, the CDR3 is TGCGCCAGCAGCCGCGTTCCCCTAAGGGGGGGGGCGTCTGAAGCTTTCTTT.

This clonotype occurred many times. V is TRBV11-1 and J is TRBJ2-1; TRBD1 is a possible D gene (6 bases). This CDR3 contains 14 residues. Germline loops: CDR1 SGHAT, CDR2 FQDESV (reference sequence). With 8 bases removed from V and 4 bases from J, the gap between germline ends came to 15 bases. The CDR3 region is CASREDRSYNEQFF. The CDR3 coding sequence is TGTGCCAGCCGTGAAGACAGGAGTTACAATGAGCAGTTCTTC.

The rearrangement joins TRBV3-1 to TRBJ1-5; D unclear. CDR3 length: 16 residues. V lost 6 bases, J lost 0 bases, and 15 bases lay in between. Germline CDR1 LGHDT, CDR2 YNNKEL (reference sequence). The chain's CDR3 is CASSPRPDYSNQPQHF. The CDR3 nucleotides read TGTGCCAGCAGTCCACGACCTGACTATAGCAATCAGCCCCAGCATTTT.

The CDR3 nucleotides are TGTGCCAGTAGTATAAGGACAGGGATTTCACCCCTCCACTTT. Translation gives CASSIRTGISPLHF. V is TRBV19 and J is TRBJ1-6, with 8 bases identical to TRBD1. The trim removed 2 bases at V and 9 bases at J, leaving 3 bases unmatched. Germline CDR1 and CDR2: LNHDA and SQIVND (reference sequence). The length of the CDR3 is 14 residues.

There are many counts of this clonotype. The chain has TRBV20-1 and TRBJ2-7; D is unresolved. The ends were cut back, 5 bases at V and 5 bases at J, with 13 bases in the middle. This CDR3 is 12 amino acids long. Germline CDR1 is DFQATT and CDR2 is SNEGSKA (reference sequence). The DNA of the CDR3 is TGCAGTGCTGGGTCTTATCCCGACGAGCAGTACTTC. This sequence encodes CSAGSYPDEQYF.

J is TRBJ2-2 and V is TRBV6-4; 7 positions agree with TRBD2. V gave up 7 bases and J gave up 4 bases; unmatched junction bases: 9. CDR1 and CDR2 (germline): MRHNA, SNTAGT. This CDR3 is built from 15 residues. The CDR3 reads CASNLRDYGTGELFF. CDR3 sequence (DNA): TGTGCCAGCAACCTCCGGGACTACGGCACCGGGGAGCTGTTTTTT.

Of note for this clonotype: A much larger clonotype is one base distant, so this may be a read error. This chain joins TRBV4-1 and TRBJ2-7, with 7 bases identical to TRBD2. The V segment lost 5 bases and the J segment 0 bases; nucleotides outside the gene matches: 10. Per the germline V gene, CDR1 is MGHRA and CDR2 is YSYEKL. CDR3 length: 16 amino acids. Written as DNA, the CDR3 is TGCGCCAGCAGCTCTACGAGCGGGACCAGCTCCTACGAGCAGTACTTC. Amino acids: CASSSTSGTSSYEQYF.

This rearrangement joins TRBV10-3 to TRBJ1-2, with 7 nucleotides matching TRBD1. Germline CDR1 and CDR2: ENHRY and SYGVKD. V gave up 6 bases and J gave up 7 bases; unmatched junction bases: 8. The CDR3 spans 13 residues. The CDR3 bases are TGTGCCATCAGCAGAACAGGGGAGGTTGGCTACACCTTC. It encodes CAISRTGEVGYTF.

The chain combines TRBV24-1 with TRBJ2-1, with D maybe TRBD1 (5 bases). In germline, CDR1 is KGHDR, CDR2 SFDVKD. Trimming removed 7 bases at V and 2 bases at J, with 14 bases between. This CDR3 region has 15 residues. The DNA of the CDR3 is TGTGCCACCAGCGTTGAAGGGGTCACCTACAATGAGCAGTTCTTC. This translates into CATSVEGVTYNEQFF.

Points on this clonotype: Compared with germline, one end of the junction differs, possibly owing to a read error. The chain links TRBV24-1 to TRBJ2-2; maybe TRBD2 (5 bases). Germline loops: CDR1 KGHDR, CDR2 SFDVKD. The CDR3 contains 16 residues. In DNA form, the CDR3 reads TGTGCCGCCAGTGCCACGAGGCGGTCGAACACCGGGGAGCTGTTCTTT. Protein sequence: CAASATRRSNTGELFF.

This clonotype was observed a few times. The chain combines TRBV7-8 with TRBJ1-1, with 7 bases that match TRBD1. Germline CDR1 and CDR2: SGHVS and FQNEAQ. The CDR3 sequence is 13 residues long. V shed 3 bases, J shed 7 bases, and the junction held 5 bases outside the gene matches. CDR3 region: CASSFDRVGEAFF. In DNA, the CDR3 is TGTGCCAGCAGCTTCGACAGGGTTGGTGAAGCTTTCTTT.

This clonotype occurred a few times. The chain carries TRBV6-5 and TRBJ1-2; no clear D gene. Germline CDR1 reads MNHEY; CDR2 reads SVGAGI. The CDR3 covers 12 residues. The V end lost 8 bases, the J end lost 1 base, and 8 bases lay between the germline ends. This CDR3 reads CASGRINYGYTF. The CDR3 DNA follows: TGTGCCAGCGGACGTATTAACTATGGCTACACCTTC.